This T cell receptor beta chain originates from a study of cytomegalovirus exposure and HLA in healthy donors. Findings and limits, study-wide: Earlier analysis found most TCR beta V segments productive about 90% or about 30% of the time. TCR beta sequences reportedly predicted most subjects' HLA-A and HLA-B alleles accurately.

In the PCR, 60 Vbeta and 13 Jbeta primers were used. Libraries were prepared by immunoSEQ multiplex PCR; TCRdb keeps only in-frame clonotypes and omits some of them. The sample includes fewer than 130,000 clones, around four fifths of them seen just once. CDR3 length equals 14 residues. V shed 3 bases, J shed 5 bases, and the junction held 5 bases outside the gene matches. Germline V CDR1 and CDR2: MGHRA, YSYEKL. Note on this clone: Its antigen is still unknown.

The material sequenced was PBMCs. This receptor was obtained from a man aged 25-45 years in good health and CMV-seropositive. V gene TRBV4-1 combines with J gene TRBJ2-3; 7 nucleotides line up with TRBD1. The CDR3 spells CASSQGTVRDTQYF. The CDR3 bases are TGCGCCAGCAGCCAGGGGACAGTCCGAGATACGCAGTATTTT.